This TCR beta chain was recovered during a study of T cell repertoires in cytomegalovirus infection (dated by TCRdb to about 2019). Regarding the study in general: The HLA type of each donor mattered for the analysis, because public TCR beta signatures pointed to carriage of CMV infection along with the matching HLA type. Study-level results and caveats: The ex vivo response was dominated by HLA-C-restricted CMV-specific TCR beta clonotypes, and the single most frequent clonotype in two of eight donors was supplied by these HLA-C-restricted clonotypes. In both this cohort and an independent roughly 350-donor cohort, the cumulative frequency of public TCR beta family members distinguished carriers of CMV infection plus the relevant HLA type.

Its CDR3 holds 14 amino acids, cysteine through phenylalanine. Only the CDR3 DNA stays, 42 bases, in frame from base 1. V is cut by 7 bases and J by 7 bases, and the space between the germline ends is 14 bases. Looking up the germline V gene yields CDR1 MNHNS and CDR2 SASEGT. Instrument on record: Illumina HiSeq 1500. TCRdb passed the public sequencing reads through fastp at Q25 and MiXCR, retaining productive beta sequences. Rows with a matching CDR3 protein are joined into one entry that keeps the most common DNA and genes. The sample has roughly 54,000 distinct CDR3 sequences on record, more than 25% of them singletons. The ten largest clones capture 70% of the sample. As concerns this clonotype: Which antigen it targets is not known. The sample holds no much larger clone one base away, and base qualities are not on file.

The rearrangement joined TRBV6-1 to TRBJ1-6; the D gene is not confidently resolved. This clonotype originated in a human donor in good health (CMV status not recorded). Some clones in this sample may be carry-over from other donors' samples. Sequenced sample: PBMCs, sequenced either directly or after in vitro stimulation (not recorded which). Here is the DNA: TGTGCCAGCACCTACGGGGTCCCCAATTCACCCCTCCACTTT. This codes for CASTYGVPNSPLHF.